This TCR beta chain originates from a study of T cell changes during pregnancy in multiple sclerosis. This CDR3 contains 16 residues. The V end was cut by 5 bases, the J end by 0 bases, with 11 bases between. Looked up from germline, CDR1 is LNHDA and CDR2 is SQIVND (reference sequence). TCRdb keeps only in-frame clones here, not all; method: immunoSEQ multiplex PCR. The sample records about 85,000 clones, approximately 89% being singletons. The V call is TRBV19, the J call TRBJ2-6, with D hard to call. Sequencing was performed on peripheral blood, taken in the first trimester of pregnancy. The sequence derives from a female donor with multiple sclerosis, enrolled in a pregnancy study. CDR3 nucleotide sequence: TGTGCCAGTAGTGCCCTTCGCAGCTCTGGGGCCAACGTCCTGACTTTC. Translated, it gives CASSALRSSGANVLTF.